This passage covers 2 T cell receptor beta chains from one sample sequenced in a study of immune characterization of retroperitoneal liposarcoma. TCRdb passed the PCR reads through MiXCR, listing each CDR3 protein once. The repertoire has some 10,000 distinct CDR3 sequences, approximately 30% of them found once; the top ten carry about 7.8%. Sequencing was done on a sample of tumor tissue. These TCRs come from a male donor with retroperitoneal liposarcoma.

The chain uses TRBV6-5 and TRBJ2-1; D gene uncertain. The CDR3 covers 12 residues. The V and J ends lost 5 bases and 7 bases respectively, with 9 bases between them. Per the germline V gene, CDR1 is MNHEY and CDR2 is SVGAGI. The CDR3 here is CASSEVGNEQFF. DNA for the CDR3: TGTGCCAGCAGTGAAGTGGGAAATGAGCAGTTCTTC.

This clonotype was detected only a few times. V and J are TRBV6-4 and TRBJ2-3; D tentatively reads TRBD1 or TRBD2 (6 bases each). Trimming shortened V by 2 bases and J by 2 bases, and 8 bases separated the two germline ends. Germline V gives CDR1 MRHNA, CDR2 SNTAGT. The CDR3 has 14 residues. In nucleotides, the CDR3 is TGTGCCAGCAGTGACAGGGGGGACACAGATACGCAGTATTTT. Protein sequence: CASSDRGDTDTQYF.